This T cell receptor beta chain was recorded in a study of cytomegalovirus exposure and HLA in healthy donors. Data came from immunoSEQ multiplex PCR; TCRdb stores just in-frame clones and leaves some out. The table records 100,000 to 150,000 clones, roughly 90% of them present only once. Unmatched junction bases numbered 10, after V lost 2 bases and J lost 3 bases. The CDR3 is 16 amino acids. In germline, CDR1 is SGHKS, CDR2 YYEKEE (reference sequence). The rearrangement joins TRBV5-5 to TRBJ2-5, with 7 positions matching TRBD1. Sequenced: PBMCs. This TCR was sampled from a woman younger than 35 in good health and CMV-seronegative. Here the CDR3 DNA reads TGTGCCAGCAGCTTCGCGGCGACAGGGCCCGAAGAGACCCAGTACTTC. It specifies CASSFAATGPEETQYF.